Listed here are 3 T cell receptor beta chains from one sample, sequenced in a study of shared clonotypes between healthy human individuals. Some clones are missing from TCRdb's copy, which holds only in-frame ones; the method was immunoSEQ multiplex PCR. The sample records around 1 million clones, roughly 72% being singletons. Sequencing was done on a sample of memory CD4+ T cells sorted from blood. The subset: CD45RA-negative fraction. The receptor source for this set is a man between 18 and 35 years old in good health.

The J gene is TRBJ1-6, the V gene TRBV28; 7 bases are a match to TRBD1. The CDR3 extends over 15 amino acids. The ends lost 11 bases at V and 7 bases at J; junction bases unmatched: 14. Germline V gives CDR1 MDHEN, CDR2 SYDVKM. The DNA for the CDR3 is TGTGCCGTTTCAGGGGGGGCGCTCGGGAATTCACCCCTCCACTTT. Translated: CAVSGGALGNSPLHF.

The V gene is TRBV5-1, the J gene TRBJ2-1, with D possibly TRBD2 on 6 matching bases. CDR3 length equals 15 residues. The ends were cut back, 5 bases at V and 0 bases at J, with 12 bases in the middle. Germline values: CDR1 SGHRS, CDR2 YFSETQ. Here the CDR3 reads CASRLDGGSYNEQFF. The CDR3 bases are TGCGCCAGCAGACTAGACGGGGGCTCCTACAATGAGCAGTTCTTC.

This CDR3 reads CASSVDGGSRADTQYF. The CDR3, as DNA: TGTGCCAGCAGCGTAGACGGCGGGAGTAGGGCAGATACGCAGTATTTT. This chain joins TRBV9 and TRBJ2-3; 7 bases match TRBD2. The CDR3 consists of 16 residues. The junction had 8 bases not matched to a gene; V was cut back by 0 bases and J by 4 bases. Germline loops: CDR1 SGDLS, CDR2 YYNGEE.